Given below is one T cell receptor (beta chain) in context. The data belong to a study of blood T cell repertoires in COVID-19. As for the study in general: Some COVID-19 samples were acute and others convalescent; all came from the United States, Italy and Spain. From T cells, B-cell-depleted T cells, or PBMCs came the material, which was cDNA or gDNA.

Trimming took 2 bases from V and 11 from J; bases not matched to a gene: 4. The CDR3 extends over 12 amino acids. Germline loops: CDR1 SNHLY, CDR2 FYNNEI. Study processing details: Estimation of nucleated cell counts relied on the amplification of reference gene primers. Generated by immunoSEQ multiplex PCR, the TCRdb table keeps only in-frame clones and is missing some. The DNA was the basis for D and trimming; V, J and clone size are from that table. Of around 250,000 clones listed, approximately 89% are singletons. This sequence was found in a woman between 40 and 55 years old who had recovered from COVID-19. The chain is built from TRBV2 and TRBJ1-1; TRBD1 matches at 8 bases. The sample taken for sequencing was peripheral blood. CDR3 coding DNA: TGTGCCAGCAGTGAAAGCAGGGGGCGTGCTTTCTTT. The encoded protein is CASSESRGRAFF.